Presented here are 19 T cell receptor beta chains from one specimen sequenced in a study of cytomegalovirus exposure and HLA in healthy donors. PCR involved 60 Vbeta and 13 Jbeta primers. The method was immunoSEQ multiplex PCR; TCRdb's version includes in-frame clones alone and lacks a portion of them. The data contain approximately 180,000 clones, less than 85% of them singletons. Sequencing was performed on PBMCs. The receptors come from a man younger than 35 in good health and CMV-seronegative.

There are a few counts of this clone. CDR3 DNA sequence: TGTGCCAGCAGTGTTCAGGGGACGGGTCATGAGCAGTTCTTC. This encodes CASSVQGTGHEQFF. This chain connects TRBV6-1 to TRBJ2-1; D is possibly TRBD1 (6 bases). Trimming took off 4 bases at V and 8 bases at J, with 15 bases between the two ends. This CDR3 has 14 residues. In germline, CDR1 is MNHNS, CDR2 SASEGT.

The chain links TRBV7-9 to TRBJ2-7; 9 positions match TRBD1. J gave up 5 bases and V 5 bases, and 13 bases lay outside the gene matches. This CDR3 is 16 amino acids long. Germline assignment: CDR1 SEHNR and CDR2 FQNEAQ (reference sequence). The CDR3 region is CASSRKSGTGTHEQYF. CDR3 coding DNA: TGTGCCAGCAGCCGTAAGTCCGGGACAGGGACCCACGAGCAGTACTTC.

The genes are TRBV29-1 and TRBJ1-1; 7 bases fit TRBD1. The CDR3 is made up of 13 amino acids. Germline V lookup: CDR1 SQVTM, CDR2 ANQGSEA. Germline trimming cut 0 bases from V and 6 bases from J; bases unmatched to any gene: 4. Here the CDR3 DNA reads TGCAGCGTTGAAGATCGACAGGGCCCTGAAGCTTTCTTT. Its protein is CSVEDRQGPEAFF. Variable domain in full (rest from reference TRBV29-1 and TRBJ1-1): SAVISQKPSRDICQRGTSLTIQCQVDSQVTMMFWYRQQPGQSLTLIATANQGSEATYESGFVIDKFPISRPNLTFSTLTVSNMSPEDSSIYLCSVEDRQGPEAFFGQGTRLTVV.

The V and J genes are TRBV29-1 and TRBJ2-4, with 7 bases aligning to TRBD2. In germline, CDR1 is SQVTM, CDR2 ANQGSEA. J gave up 1 base and V 7 bases, and 10 bases lay outside the gene matches. The CDR3 spans 15 residues. The CDR3 loop is CSGSWGGDAKNIQYF. CDR3 sequence (DNA): TGCAGCGGTTCGTGGGGGGGTGACGCCAAAAACATTCAGTACTTC. The full variable domain, completed using reference TRBV29-1 and TRBJ2-4, is SAVISQKPSRDICQRGTSLTIQCQVDSQVTMMFWYRQQPGQSLTLIATANQGSEATYESGFVIDKFPISRPNLTFSTLTVSNMSPEDSSIYLCSGSWGGDAKNIQYFGAGTRLSVL.

This chain joins TRBV6-1 and TRBJ1-1; 8 bases are shared with TRBD1. The CDR3 has 13 amino acids. The ends lost 8 bases at V and 3 bases at J; junction bases unmatched: 5. The germline V gene encodes CDR1 MNHNS and CDR2 SASEGT. Here the CDR3 DNA reads TGTGCCAGCTCCTTGACAGGGGACACTGAAGCTTTCTTT. Amino acids: CASSLTGDTEAFF.

V is TRBV6-1 and J is TRBJ1-5; weak D call: TRBD1 (5 bases). The germline V and J ends were trimmed by 4 bases and 9 bases, with 16 bases remaining between them. Germline-derived CDR1 and CDR2 are MNHNS and SASEGT. This CDR3 is built from 14 residues. The CDR3 loop is CASSGQSGIRPQHF. CDR3 coding DNA: TGTGCCAGCAGTGGACAGAGCGGGATTAGGCCCCAGCATTTT.

The CDR3 DNA reads as TGTGCCAGCAGCTTAGCGGGCACAGCCCCAGGGGATACGCAGTATTTT. Translated: CASSLAGTAPGDTQYF. This rearrangement joins TRBV7-9 to TRBJ2-3, with D perhaps matching TRBD1 (5 bases). CDR1 is SEHNR and CDR2 is FQNEAQ in the germline V gene (reference sequence). The CDR3 contains 16 residues. Trimming left V 0 bases short and J 6 bases short, with 16 bases between.

The V call is TRBV4-2, the J call TRBJ2-2; D is unresolved. Deletions cut 0 bases from V and 1 base from J, with 6 bases between. Germline CDR1 LGHNA, CDR2 YNFKEQ. This CDR3 has 15 residues. CDR3 nucleotides: TGTGCCAGCAGCCAAGATCCGGTGAACACCGGGGAGCTGTTTTTT. Amino acid sequence: CASSQDPVNTGELFF.

The chain has TRBV7-9 and TRBJ2-1, with D possibly being TRBD2 (6 bases). The CDR3 runs to 16 residues. V dropped 2 bases and J dropped 3 bases, with 14 bases sitting between them. Per germline, CDR1 SEHNR and CDR2 FQNEAQ (reference sequence). Here the CDR3 DNA reads TGTGCCAGCAGCTTACTCGGGAGATCCATCTACAATGAGCAGTTCTTC. This translates into CASSLLGRSIYNEQFF.

This clone has a single count. V usage is TRBV6-5 and J usage is TRBJ1-6; perhaps TRBD1 as D (5 bases). Looked up from germline, CDR1 is MNHEY and CDR2 is SVGAGI. This CDR3 is 15 amino acids long. Trimming removed 6 bases at V and 7 bases at J, with 16 bases between. CDR3 sequence (DNA): TGTGCCAGCAGGGTGACAGAGCGGGGGAATTCACCCCTCCACTTT. Translated: CASRVTERGNSPLHF.

On this clone: It differs at one base from a far larger clone, so likely a read error. V is TRBV6-5 and J is TRBJ2-5, with TRBD1 matching 8 bases. Looked up from germline, CDR1 is MNHEY and CDR2 is SVGAGI. The CDR3 covers 14 residues. CDR3 nucleotide sequence: TGTGCCGGCAGTTTACAGGGGGAAGAAGAGACCCAGTACTTC. Translated: CAGSLQGEEETQYF.

The V call is TRBV25-1, the J call TRBJ2-1; 9 positions agree with TRBD1. Germline values: CDR1 MGHDK, CDR2 SYGVNS. CDR3 length: 16 amino acids. Trimming removed 0 bases from V and 6 bases from J; junction bases left unmatched: 6. The CDR3 loop reads CASSEYGGQGINEQFF. The CDR3 coding sequence is TGTGCCAGCAGTGAATACGGGGGACAGGGTATCAATGAGCAGTTCTTC.

This chain uses TRBV5-6 with TRBJ1-5, with a possible D match to TRBD1 (6 bases). Germline loops: CDR1 SGHDT, CDR2 YYEEEE. V was pared by 0 bases and J by 9 bases, with 13 bases between. The CDR3 is 14 residues long. CDR3 DNA: TGTGCCAGCAGCTTGGGGACAGATAATAGGCCCCAGCATTTT. This encodes CASSLGTDNRPQHF.

Details on this clone: Other DNA sequences within the sample encode an identical CDR3. CDR3 sequence (DNA): TGCGCCAGCAGCTTGGCCCGGGGGTCTTCCTACGAGCAGTACTTC. Translated: CASSLARGSSYEQYF. The rearrangement uses TRBV5-1 and TRBJ2-7, with D tentatively TRBD2 (6 bases). The germline CDR1 and CDR2 sequences are SGHRS and YFSETQ. V shed 0 bases and J shed 1 base, with 11 bases lying between them. The CDR3 spans 15 residues.

The chain has TRBV19 and TRBJ1-1; TRBD1 matches 9 bases. The CDR3 has 14 residues. V shed 5 bases and J 5 bases; nucleotides not matched to a gene: 6. Germline values: CDR1 LNHDA, CDR2 SQIVND (reference sequence). The CDR3 bases are TGTGCCAGTAGTGAGGACAGGGGTCGAACTGAAGCTTTCTTT. Amino acids: CASSEDRGRTEAFF.

Note on this clone: Other nucleotide sequences from this sample produce the same CDR3. The J gene is TRBJ1-5, the V gene TRBV18; TRBD1 matches at 9 bases. This CDR3 has 14 residues. The germline V gene has CDR1 KGHSH and CDR2 LQKENI. J lost 4 bases, V lost 3 bases, and 1 base had no gene match. The DNA for the CDR3 is TGTGCCAGCTCACCGGGGACAGGGAATCAGCCCCAGCATTTT. Translated: CASSPGTGNQPQHF.

The J gene is TRBJ2-1, the V gene TRBV7-8, with TRBD2 matching over 7 bases. CDR1 is SGHVS and CDR2 is FQNEAQ in the germline V gene. V shed 3 bases, J shed 5 bases, and the junction held 4 bases outside the gene matches. CDR3 length: 14 residues. CDR3 residues: CASSLSGNNNEQFF. The CDR3 DNA reads as TGTGCCAGCAGCTTGAGCGGGAACAACAATGAGCAGTTCTTC.

The chain is built from TRBV19 and TRBJ2-7, with TRBD1 matching over 7 bases. Unmatched junction bases numbered 5, after V lost 4 bases and J lost 2 bases. Germline-derived CDR1 and CDR2 are LNHDA and SQIVND (reference sequence). This CDR3 is built from 14 residues. CDR3 nucleotide sequence: TGTGCCAGTAGTAAGCGTCAGGGGGCCTACGAGCAGTACTTC. It translates to CASSKRQGAYEQYF.

The rearrangement links TRBV18 to TRBJ2-1, with 7 bases identical to TRBD1. Germline V gives CDR1 KGHSH, CDR2 LQKENI. This CDR3 has 14 amino acids. The J segment lost 9 bases and the V segment lost 2 bases, leaving 7 bases of the junction unmatched. This chain's CDR3 is CASSPTDREGEQFF. CDR3 DNA sequence: TGTGCCAGCTCACCAACCGACAGGGAAGGTGAGCAGTTCTTC.